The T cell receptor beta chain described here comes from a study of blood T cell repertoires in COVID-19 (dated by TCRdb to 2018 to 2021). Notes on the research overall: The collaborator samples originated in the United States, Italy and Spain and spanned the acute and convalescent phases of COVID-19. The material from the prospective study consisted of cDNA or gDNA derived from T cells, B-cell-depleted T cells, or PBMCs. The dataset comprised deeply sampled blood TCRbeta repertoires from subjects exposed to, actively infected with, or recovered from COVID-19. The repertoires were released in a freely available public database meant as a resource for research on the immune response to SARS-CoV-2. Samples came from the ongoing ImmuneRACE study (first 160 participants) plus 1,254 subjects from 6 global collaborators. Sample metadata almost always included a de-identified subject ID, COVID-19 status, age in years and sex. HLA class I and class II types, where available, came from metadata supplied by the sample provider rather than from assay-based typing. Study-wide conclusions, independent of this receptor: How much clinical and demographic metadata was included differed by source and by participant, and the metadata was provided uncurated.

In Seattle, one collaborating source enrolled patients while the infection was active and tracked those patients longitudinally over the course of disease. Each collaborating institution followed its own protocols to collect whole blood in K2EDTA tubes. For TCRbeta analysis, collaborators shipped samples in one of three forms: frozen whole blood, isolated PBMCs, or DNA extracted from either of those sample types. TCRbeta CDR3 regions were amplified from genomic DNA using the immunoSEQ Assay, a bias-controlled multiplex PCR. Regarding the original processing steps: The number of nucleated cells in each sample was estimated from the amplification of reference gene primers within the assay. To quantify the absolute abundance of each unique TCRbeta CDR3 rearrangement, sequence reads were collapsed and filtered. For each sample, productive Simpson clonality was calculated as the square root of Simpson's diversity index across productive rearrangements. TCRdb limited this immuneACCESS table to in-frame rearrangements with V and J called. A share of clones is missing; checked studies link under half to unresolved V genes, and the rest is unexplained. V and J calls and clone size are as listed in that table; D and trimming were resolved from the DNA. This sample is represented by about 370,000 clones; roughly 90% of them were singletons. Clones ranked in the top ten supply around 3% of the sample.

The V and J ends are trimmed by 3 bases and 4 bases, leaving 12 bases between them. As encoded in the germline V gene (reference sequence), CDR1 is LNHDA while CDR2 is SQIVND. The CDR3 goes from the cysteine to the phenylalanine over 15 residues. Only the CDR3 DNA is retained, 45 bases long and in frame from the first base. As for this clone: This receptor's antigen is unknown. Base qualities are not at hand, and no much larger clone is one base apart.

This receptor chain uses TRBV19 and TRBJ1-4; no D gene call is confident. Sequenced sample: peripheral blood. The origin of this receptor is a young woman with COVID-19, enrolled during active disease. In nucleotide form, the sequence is TGTGCCAGTAGTATCGTTCAGGACTTTAATGAAAAACTGTTTTTT. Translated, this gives CASSIVQDFNEKLFF.